A selection of T cell receptor beta chains follows, all from one sample in a study of OX40 agonist ivuxolimab in advanced cancers. Libraries were prepared by immunoSEQ multiplex PCR; TCRdb keeps only in-frame clonotypes and omits some of them. Of 60,000 to 85,000 clones listed, 90% to 95% are singletons. Source: CD4+ or CD8+ T cells sorted from blood, taken in a trial of the OX40 agonist ivuxolimab. These receptors came from an adult with an advanced solid tumor such as melanoma, head and neck, liver or kidney cancer. Each CDR3 is given with its conserved first and last residue. Fields, in order: J gene, clone size, D gene, V gene, CDR3 DNA, CDR3 protein. D genes are given only for firm matches. The size field is filled for only some rows; it gives once, few, many or a size class.

j_call: TRBJ1-1; clone_size: -; d_call: -; v_call: TRBV25-1; cdr3_nt: TGTGCCAGCAGTGAACTCGGCGGGGGGTTGGAGACTGAAGCTTTCTTT; cdr3_aa: CASSELGGGLETEAFF
j_call: TRBJ2-3; clone_size: -; d_call: TRBD2; v_call: TRBV19; cdr3_nt: TGTGCCAGTAGTAGCCTGACTAGCGGGAGTACAGATACGCAGTATTTT; cdr3_aa: CASSSLTSGSTDTQYF
j_call: TRBJ1-1; clone_size: -; d_call: -; v_call: TRBV11-2; cdr3_nt: TGTGCCAGCAGCTTAGTTCTTCAGGGTGGCACTGAAGCTTTCTTT; cdr3_aa: CASSLVLQGGTEAFF
j_call: TRBJ2-7; clone_size: -; d_call: -; v_call: TRBV5-6; cdr3_nt: TGTGCCAGCAGCTCTCCCGGGATCAAACCCTACGAGCAGTACTTC; cdr3_aa: CASSSPGIKPYEQYF
j_call: TRBJ2-1; clone_size: -; d_call: TRBD2; v_call: TRBV5-1; cdr3_nt: TGCGCCAGCAGCTGGGGACTAGCGGGAAGATATGAGCAGTTCTTC; cdr3_aa: CASSWGLAGRYEQFF
j_call: TRBJ1-4; clone_size: -; d_call: -; v_call: TRBV7-9; cdr3_nt: TGTGCCAGCAGCTTCTCGGCAACTAATGAAAAACTGTTTTTT; cdr3_aa: CASSFSATNEKLFF
j_call: TRBJ1-2; clone_size: -; d_call: -; v_call: TRBV9; cdr3_nt: TGTGCCAGCAGAACCGACGAGGGCTACTATGGCTACACCTTC; cdr3_aa: CASRTDEGYYGYTF
j_call: TRBJ2-1; clone_size: -; d_call: -; v_call: TRBV4-3; cdr3_nt: TGCGCCAGCAGCCATTTCGAGGACAGACCCCTAAATGAGCAGTTCTTC; cdr3_aa: CASSHFEDRPLNEQFF
j_call: TRBJ2-1; clone_size: -; d_call: -; v_call: TRBV6-5; cdr3_nt: TGTGCCAGCAGTTACGTGGGGAATGAGCAGTTCTTC; cdr3_aa: CASSYVGNEQFF
j_call: TRBJ2-3; clone_size: -; d_call: -; v_call: TRBV9; cdr3_nt: TGTGCCAGCAGCGCGAGCAGCCTTCGGGTATCAGATACGCAGTATTTT; cdr3_aa: CASSASSLRVSDTQYF
j_call: TRBJ1-1; clone_size: -; d_call: -; v_call: TRBV19; cdr3_nt: TGTGCCAGTAGTATAGATCCTTCACTTGGCAGGACAATGAACACTGAAGCTTTCTTT; cdr3_aa: CASSIDPSLGRTMNTEAFF
j_call: TRBJ1-1; clone_size: -; d_call: -; v_call: TRBV6-5; cdr3_nt: TGTGCCAGCAGTGCCGGGACCGTGAACACTGAAGCTTTCTTT; cdr3_aa: CASSAGTVNTEAFF
j_call: TRBJ1-1; clone_size: -; d_call: -; v_call: TRBV7-2; cdr3_nt: TGTGCCAGCAGCTTAGAGGGGGGAGGGGGCACTGAAGCTTTCTTT; cdr3_aa: CASSLEGGGGTEAFF
j_call: TRBJ1-2; clone_size: once; d_call: -; v_call: TRBV28; cdr3_nt: TGTGCCAGCAGTTTATCTGTGGGCTATGGCTACACCTTC; cdr3_aa: CASSLSVGYGYTF
j_call: TRBJ2-5; clone_size: -; d_call: -; v_call: TRBV27; cdr3_nt: TGTGCCAGCAGGGACACCAAAGAGACCCAGTACTTC; cdr3_aa: CASRDTKETQYF
j_call: TRBJ2-5; clone_size: -; d_call: -; v_call: TRBV28; cdr3_nt: TGTGCCAGCAGTTTGGGGGGGCTAGAGACCCAGTACTTC; cdr3_aa: CASSLGGLETQYF
j_call: TRBJ2-3; clone_size: -; d_call: TRBD1; v_call: TRBV6-5; cdr3_nt: TGTGCCAGCAGCCTCGGACAGGGGGCGGGAGATACGCAGTATTTT; cdr3_aa: CASSLGQGAGDTQYF
j_call: TRBJ2-7; clone_size: -; d_call: -; v_call: TRBV9; cdr3_nt: TGTGCCAGCAGCGTAGGGCGTAGTACCTACGAGCAGTACTTC; cdr3_aa: CASSVGRSTYEQYF
j_call: TRBJ1-1; clone_size: -; d_call: TRBD1; v_call: TRBV9; cdr3_nt: TGTGCCAGCAGCTCCGGGGACAGCGGGGCTGAAGCTTTCTTT; cdr3_aa: CASSSGDSGAEAFF
j_call: TRBJ1-2; clone_size: -; d_call: -; v_call: TRBV4-1; cdr3_nt: TGCGCCAGCAGCCATGACGGACCGGTGTATGGCTACACCTTC; cdr3_aa: CASSHDGPVYGYTF
j_call: TRBJ1-2; clone_size: -; d_call: -; v_call: TRBV6-5; cdr3_nt: TGTGCCAGCACCCTAGACGCGGGGGCGAGGAATGGCTACACCTTC; cdr3_aa: CASTLDAGARNGYTF
j_call: TRBJ1-2; clone_size: -; d_call: -; v_call: TRBV7-3; cdr3_nt: TGTGCCAGCAGCTTTACCGGGGGCGGACTCATGGGCTACACCTTC; cdr3_aa: CASSFTGGGLMGYTF
j_call: TRBJ2-1; clone_size: -; d_call: TRBD2; v_call: TRBV7-9; cdr3_nt: TGTGCCAGCAGCTTGACTAGCGGCCAGGACCATGAGCAGTTCTTC; cdr3_aa: CASSLTSGQDHEQFF
j_call: TRBJ2-7; clone_size: -; d_call: -; v_call: TRBV19; cdr3_nt: TGTGCCAGTAGCGGCGCTTTTCTTAGCTCCTACGAGCAGTACTTC; cdr3_aa: CASSGAFLSSYEQYF
j_call: TRBJ1-5; clone_size: -; d_call: TRBD1; v_call: TRBV5-6; cdr3_nt: TGTGCCAGCAGCGCAGGGGGCTTTAGCAATCAGCCCCAGCATTTT; cdr3_aa: CASSAGGFSNQPQHF
j_call: TRBJ2-4; clone_size: -; d_call: -; v_call: TRBV10-3; cdr3_nt: TGTGCCACGCTGGGGGGGGCCGGGATGGACATTCAGTACTTC; cdr3_aa: CATLGGAGMDIQYF
j_call: TRBJ1-2; clone_size: -; d_call: -; v_call: TRBV29-1; cdr3_nt: TGCAGCGTTGAAGAAAACAGGTTTGGCTACACCTTC; cdr3_aa: CSVEENRFGYTF
j_call: TRBJ1-5; clone_size: -; d_call: TRBD1; v_call: TRBV6-1; cdr3_nt: TGTGCCAGCAGTGAAAGCGGACAGGGGGCGATTCAGCCCCAGCATTTT; cdr3_aa: CASSESGQGAIQPQHF
j_call: TRBJ1-2; clone_size: -; d_call: TRBD1; v_call: TRBV13; cdr3_nt: TGTGCCAGCAGCCCCGGGACAGTAACCATCTATGGCTACACCTTC; cdr3_aa: CASSPGTVTIYGYTF
j_call: TRBJ1-3; clone_size: once; d_call: -; v_call: TRBV18; cdr3_nt: TGTGCCAGCTCAACGGGCGACTATTACTCTGGAAACACCATATATTTT; cdr3_aa: CASSTGDYYSGNTIYF
j_call: TRBJ2-1; clone_size: -; d_call: -; v_call: TRBV4-3; cdr3_nt: TGCGCCAGCAGCCAAGACAGTGTAGATGGTGAGCAGTTCTTC; cdr3_aa: CASSQDSVDGEQFF
j_call: TRBJ2-2; clone_size: once; d_call: -; v_call: TRBV4-3; cdr3_nt: TGCGCCAGCAGCCACTCCGGGACGGGATCGAACACCGGGGAGCTGTTTTTT; cdr3_aa: CASSHSGTGSNTGELFF
j_call: TRBJ2-7; clone_size: -; d_call: -; v_call: TRBV28; cdr3_nt: TGTGCCAGCAGTCTCGGTTCGAGCGGGCCTCGATACGAGCAGTACTTC; cdr3_aa: CASSLGSSGPRYEQYF
j_call: TRBJ2-2; clone_size: -; d_call: TRBD1; v_call: TRBV12-5; cdr3_nt: TGTGCTAGTGGTTTCTTGGAACGCGGGACAGGGTACTTCGCGAACACCGGGGAGCTGTTTTTT; cdr3_aa: CASGFLERGTGYFANTGELFF
j_call: TRBJ1-2; clone_size: few; d_call: -; v_call: TRBV21-1; cdr3_nt: TGTGCCAGCAGCAAAGGGGCGGGGGAGAGCTATGGCTACACCTTC; cdr3_aa: CASSKGAGESYGYTF
j_call: TRBJ2-1; clone_size: -; d_call: -; v_call: TRBV28; cdr3_nt: TGTGCCAGCAGTTTTAGTGATAGTGGCGCCCCCGCCCTCTCATTCAATGAGCAGTTCTTC; cdr3_aa: CASSFSDSGAPALSFNEQFF
j_call: TRBJ2-1; clone_size: -; d_call: -; v_call: TRBV7-2; cdr3_nt: TGTGCCAGCAGCTCTAACTCCGGGACGGGCTACAATGAGCAGTTCTTC; cdr3_aa: CASSSNSGTGYNEQFF
j_call: TRBJ2-3; clone_size: once; d_call: -; v_call: TRBV5-1; cdr3_nt: TGCGCCAGCACCCCACTTAGGACTTACACAGATACGCAGTATTTT; cdr3_aa: CASTPLRTYTDTQYF
j_call: TRBJ1-3; clone_size: -; d_call: -; v_call: TRBV28; cdr3_nt: TGTGCCAGCACCCCCAGTAGGGTTGGAAACACCATATATTTT; cdr3_aa: CASTPSRVGNTIYF
j_call: TRBJ2-7; clone_size: once; d_call: TRBD2; v_call: TRBV27; cdr3_nt: TGTGCCAGCAGGGTGCTAGCGGGTTCCTACGAGCAGTACTTC; cdr3_aa: CASRVLAGSYEQYF
j_call: TRBJ2-7; clone_size: -; d_call: -; v_call: TRBV13; cdr3_nt: TGTGCCAGCAGCTTGGTCCCGCCCGACGAGCAGTACTTC; cdr3_aa: CASSLVPPDEQYF
j_call: TRBJ2-1; clone_size: -; d_call: TRBD2; v_call: TRBV9; cdr3_nt: TGTGCCAGCAGCTTCAGCGGGGGGATCGGCTCCTACAATGAGCAGTTCTTC; cdr3_aa: CASSFSGGIGSYNEQFF
j_call: TRBJ2-7; clone_size: -; d_call: -; v_call: TRBV6-6; cdr3_nt: TGTGCCAGCAGTTACAACAGGGAGTACGAGCAGTACTTC; cdr3_aa: CASSYNREYEQYF
j_call: TRBJ1-1; clone_size: once; d_call: TRBD1; v_call: TRBV7-3; cdr3_nt: TGTGCCAGCAGCTTAGAGGCAGGGGGGACTGAAGCTTTCTTT; cdr3_aa: CASSLEAGGTEAFF
j_call: TRBJ2-1; clone_size: -; d_call: -; v_call: TRBV14; cdr3_nt: TGTGCCAGCAGGTCCGGGGGAGATAATGAGCAGTTCTTC; cdr3_aa: CASRSGGDNEQFF
j_call: TRBJ1-4; clone_size: -; d_call: TRBD1; v_call: TRBV7-2; cdr3_nt: TGTGCCAGCAGCTTAGCGAGGACAGGGTCTAATGAAAAACTGTTTTTT; cdr3_aa: CASSLARTGSNEKLFF
j_call: TRBJ2-3; clone_size: -; d_call: -; v_call: TRBV7-6; cdr3_nt: TGTGCCAGCAGCCTCAGGACTGACACAGATACGCAGTATTTT; cdr3_aa: CASSLRTDTDTQYF
j_call: TRBJ2-1; clone_size: once; d_call: TRBD2; v_call: TRBV11-2; cdr3_nt: TGTGCCAGCAGCTTAGATCAGCGGGGGGGCGGGTACAATGAGCAGTTCTTC; cdr3_aa: CASSLDQRGGGYNEQFF
j_call: TRBJ2-7; clone_size: -; d_call: -; v_call: TRBV19; cdr3_nt: TGTGCCAGTAGTACGGGGTACGAGCAGTACTTC; cdr3_aa: CASSTGYEQYF